The 9 T cell receptor beta chains given below trace back to one sample, sequenced in a study of immune heterogeneity within non-small cell lung tumors. TCR beta CDR3 regions came from multiplex PCR with 32 forward V and 13 reverse J primers. In TCRdb, the multiplex PCR reads were re-called with MiXCR into one record per CDR3 protein. The data show tens of thousands of distinct CDR3 sequences, with under 35% seen just once and roughly 4.4% held by the top ten. Template material for each sample was around 630 ng of bulk tumor genomic DNA. Spaced far apart, several biopsies were taken from each primary tumor during surgery. Their non-small cell lung cancer was newly diagnosed and untreated, and the patients underwent curative surgery. The specimen was lung tumor tissue. Source of these receptors: a man between 40 and 49 years old with non-small cell lung cancer.

With regard to this clonotype: This clone may be a read error of a much larger clone one base away. The CDR3 spells CASSLGLQGGGYTF. In nucleotides, the CDR3 is TGTGCCAGCAGTTTAGGGTTGCAGGGTGGCGGCTACACCTTC. The chain employs TRBV12-3 or TRBV12-4 and TRBJ1-2; maybe TRBD1 (5 bases). The CDR3 is 14 residues long. The V gene lost 1 base and the J gene lost 8 bases, with 14 bases spanning the gap.

This clonotype has ten or more counts. CDR3 nucleotides: TGTGCCAGCAGTTTAAGACAGAACTATGGCTACACCTTC. Protein sequence: CASSLRQNYGYTF. J is TRBJ1-2 and V is TRBV12-3 or TRBV12-4; maybe TRBD1 (5 bases). The ends were cut back, 2 bases at V and 2 bases at J, with 6 bases in the middle. The CDR3 extends over 13 amino acids.

This clonotype was seen ten or more times. The chain carries TRBV20-1 and TRBJ2-7; D remains unclear. The CDR3 is 12 amino acids. Deletions cut 5 bases from V and 6 bases from J, with 14 bases between. In germline, CDR1 is DFQATT, CDR2 SNEGSKA (reference sequence). Written as DNA, the CDR3 is TGCAGTGCTGCACCGGGCGCGGCCGAGCAGTACTTC. Translation gives CSAAPGAAEQYF.

The CDR3 spells CASTSPGGGSGYEQYF. The CDR3 DNA reads TGTGCCAGCACCTCACCTGGGGGCGGGAGTGGATACGAGCAGTACTTC. This sequence joins TRBV7-2 and TRBJ2-7; a possible D gene is TRBD2 (7 bases). This CDR3 is 16 amino acids long. Germline V lookup: CDR1 SGHTA, CDR2 FQGNSA. The ends were cut back, 7 bases at V and 4 bases at J, with 23 bases in the middle.

The chain links TRBV6-5 to TRBJ1-2; TRBD1 is a possible D gene (5 bases). The V end lost 2 bases, the J end lost 7 bases, and 11 bases lay between the germline ends. Germline values: CDR1 MNHEY, CDR2 SVGAGI. The CDR3 runs to 13 residues. The CDR3 DNA follows: TGTGCCAGCAGTTACGAGGCAGGGTTTGGCTACACCTTC. Its protein is CASSYEAGFGYTF.

By share of the sample, this clonotype is medium-sized. The CDR3 DNA reads TGCAGTGCCCTGGGACAGGGCGTTGGAAACACCATATATTTT. Protein: CSALGQGVGNTIYF. The chain links TRBV20-1 to TRBJ1-3, with 9 bases lining up with TRBD1. The germline V gene has CDR1 DFQATT and CDR2 SNEGSKA (reference sequence). V shed 6 bases and J 3 bases; nucleotides not matched to a gene: 6. CDR3 length: 14 amino acids.

A few counts support this clonotype. The chain couples TRBV30 to TRBJ2-2; no definite D call. The CDR3 runs to 15 residues. V gave up 4 bases and J gave up 0 bases, with 12 bases separating them. Germline V CDR1 and CDR2: GTSNPN, SVGIG (reference sequence). The chain's CDR3 is CAWTARDANTGELFF. The CDR3 DNA follows: TGTGCCTGGACTGCAAGAGACGCGAACACCGGGGAGCTGTTTTTT.

On this clonotype itself: This may come from a read error, since a much larger clone is one base off. The V and J genes are TRBV27 and TRBJ2-7; 8 positions match TRBD1. From germline, CDR1 is MNHEY and CDR2 SMNVEV (reference sequence). The CDR3 consists of 13 residues. After removal of 6 bases from V and 3 bases from J, the junction contained 4 bases not matched to a gene. CDR3 DNA: TGTGCCAGCAGACAGGGGGAGATCTACGAGCAGTACTTC. Protein: CASRQGEIYEQYF.

This clonotype was recorded at least ten times. This chain uses TRBV20-1 with TRBJ2-7; D might be TRBD1 or TRBD2, each matching 5 bases. V lost 5 bases and J lost 1, with 15 bases in between. Germline-derived CDR1 and CDR2 are DFQATT and SNEGSKA (reference sequence). This CDR3 has 14 residues. CDR3: CSASTGTASYEQYF. The CDR3 nucleotides read TGCAGTGCTTCTACCGGGACGGCATCCTACGAGCAGTACTTC.